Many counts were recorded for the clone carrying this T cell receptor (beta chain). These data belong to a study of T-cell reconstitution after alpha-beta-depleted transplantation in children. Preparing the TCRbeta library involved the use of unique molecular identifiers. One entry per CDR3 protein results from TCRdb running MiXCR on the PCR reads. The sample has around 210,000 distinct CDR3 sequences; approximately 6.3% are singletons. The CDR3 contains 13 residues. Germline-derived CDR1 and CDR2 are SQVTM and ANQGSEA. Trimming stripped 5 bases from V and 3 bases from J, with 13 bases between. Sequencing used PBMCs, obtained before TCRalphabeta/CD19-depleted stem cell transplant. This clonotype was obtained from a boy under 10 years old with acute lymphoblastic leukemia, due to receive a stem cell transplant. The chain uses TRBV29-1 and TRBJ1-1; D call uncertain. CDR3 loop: CSVSTRADTEAFF. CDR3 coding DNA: TGCAGCGTTTCAACTAGGGCTGACACTGAAGCTTTCTTT.